A few counts support the clone carrying this T cell receptor (beta chain). V was cut by 8 bases and J by 9 bases, with 11 bases left in between. Looked up from germline, CDR1 is SNHLY and CDR2 is FYNNEI. The CDR3 runs 10 residues. This entry is derived from a study of T cell changes during pregnancy in multiple sclerosis. TCRdb's copy holds only in-frame clones and misses some; the assay was immunoSEQ multiplex PCR. The profile shows some 97,000 clones, roughly 92% of them singletons. Sequences were derived from peripheral blood, sampled in the second trimester of pregnancy. The chain joins TRBV2 to TRBJ2-7; a possible D gene is TRBD2 (5 bases). The receptor's source is a female donor with multiple sclerosis, enrolled in a pregnancy study. As DNA, the CDR3 is TGTGCCAGCCGGGGAGTAGGGCAGTACTTC. Encoded protein: CASRGVGQYF.